Listed below are T cell receptor beta chains from one sample, sequenced in a study of T cell responses to AZD1222 COVID-19 vaccine. TCRdb's copy holds only in-frame clones and misses some; the assay was immunoSEQ multiplex PCR. The sample has under 100,000 clones; approximately 89% are singletons. The sample was peripheral blood, taken 28 days after the second AZD1222 dose. The source is an adult who received the AZD1222 COVID-19 vaccine. CDR3s include the opening cysteine and the closing phenylalanine or tryptophan. Fields, in order: V gene, clone size, J gene, D gene, CDR3 protein, CDR3 DNA. A D gene is named only where the DNA matches it firmly. Clone sizes are given selectively: once, few, many, or a class where the clone is expanded.

TRBV5-1,NA,TRBJ2-5,TRBD1,CASSLTGDQETQYF,TGCGCCAGCAGCTTAACAGGGGACCAAGAGACCCAGTACTTC
TRBV2,NA,TRBJ2-7,NA,CASSESRVEQYF,TGTGCCAGCAGTGAAAGTAGGGTCGAGCAGTACTTC
TRBV10-3,NA,TRBJ1-1,TRBD1,CATADRGNTEAFF,TGTGCCACCGCGGACAGGGGGAACACTGAAGCTTTCTTT
TRBV29-1,NA,TRBJ1-4,NA,CSVARGLSNEKLFF,TGCAGCGTTGCGCGGGGATTATCTAATGAAAAACTGTTTTTT
TRBV4-3,NA,TRBJ1-5,NA,CASSQDNRVNQPQHF,TGCGCCAGCAGCCAAGATAATCGGGTCAATCAGCCCCAGCATTTT
TRBV5-1,NA,TRBJ2-6,NA,CASSLGAGSGANVLTF,TGCGCCAGCAGCTTGGGGGCGGGGAGCGGGGCCAACGTCCTGACTTTC
TRBV28,NA,TRBJ1-1,NA,CASSDRDSNTEAFF,TGTGCCAGCAGCGACCGGGACTCGAACACTGAAGCTTTCTTT
TRBV10-3,NA,TRBJ1-6,TRBD1,CAISEFGTGVSPLHF,TGTGCCATCAGTGAATTTGGGACAGGGGTTTCACCCCTCCACTTT
TRBV27,NA,TRBJ2-7,NA,CASSLSAWASSYEQYF,TGTGCCAGCAGTTTATCCGCCTGGGCCTCTTCCTACGAGCAGTACTTC
TRBV7-6,once,TRBJ1-5,TRBD1,CASSPDRALRHF,TGTGCCAGCAGCCCAGACAGGGCCCTTCGGCATTTT
TRBV12-3/TRBV12-4,NA,TRBJ2-7,NA,CASSAVIRAEQYF,TGTGCCAGCAGTGCCGTGATTAGGGCCGAGCAGTACTTC
TRBV19,NA,TRBJ2-3,NA,CASSSIRNASTDTQYF,TGTGCCAGTAGTAGCATCAGGAACGCTAGCACAGATACGCAGTATTTT
TRBV13,NA,TRBJ1-5,NA,CASSRQGINQPQHF,TGTGCCAGCAGTCGCCAGGGCATCAATCAGCCCCAGCATTTT
TRBV6-5,NA,TRBJ1-2,TRBD1,CASSYYQGAYGYTF,TGTGCCAGCAGTTATTATCAGGGGGCCTATGGCTACACCTTC
TRBV6-5,NA,TRBJ2-3,TRBD2,CASTLAGATDTQYF,TGTGCCAGCACTCTAGCGGGGGCCACAGATACGCAGTATTTT
TRBV30,NA,TRBJ2-7,NA,CAWRGQSYEQYF,TGTGCCTGGAGGGGGCAGTCCTACGAGCAGTACTTC
TRBV6-2/TRBV6-3,once,TRBJ1-6,NA,CASSRGDSPLHF,TGTGCCAGCAGTCGGGGTGATTCACCCCTCCACTTT
TRBV7-9,NA,TRBJ1-2,TRBD1,CASSQQGDYGYTF,TGTGCCAGCAGTCAACAGGGGGACTATGGCTACACCTTC
TRBV27,NA,TRBJ1-5,TRBD1,CASSLGQGQSNQPQHF,TGTGCCAGCAGTTTGGGACAGGGACAAAGCAATCAGCCCCAGCATTTT
TRBV2,NA,TRBJ2-1,TRBD1,CASTQQGAHSILNEQFF,TGTGCCAGCACTCAACAGGGGGCGCATTCGATCCTCAATGAGCAGTTCTTC
TRBV5-4,NA,TRBJ1-6,NA,CASSLLLGSPLHF,TGTGCCAGCAGCTTGCTCTTGGGTTCACCCCTCCACTTT
TRBV19,NA,TRBJ1-1,NA,CASRVPGMNTEAFF,TGTGCCAGTAGAGTCCCGGGGATGAACACTGAAGCTTTCTTT
TRBV7-9,NA,TRBJ2-6,NA,CASSLGSMQAGANVLTF,TGTGCCAGCAGCTTAGGAAGTATGCAGGCTGGGGCCAACGTCCTGACTTTC
TRBV6-5,few,TRBJ1-1,NA,CASSPPPISGAEAFF,TGTGCCAGCAGCCCCCCACCGATCTCGGGGGCTGAAGCTTTCTTT
TRBV21-1,NA,TRBJ2-6,NA,CASTRKSLSGANVLTF,TGTGCCAGCACTCGAAAAAGCCTCTCTGGGGCCAACGTCCTGACTTTC
TRBV28,NA,TRBJ1-2,NA,CASTHRDGYTF,TGTGCCAGCACTCACAGGGATGGCTACACCTTC
TRBV19,NA,TRBJ2-4,NA,CASSIGSQENIQYF,TGTGCCAGTAGTATTGGTTCTCAGGAAAACATTCAGTACTTC
TRBV18,NA,TRBJ2-2,TRBD2,CASSPDLSSGAGELFF,TGTGCCAGCTCACCAGATCTTTCTAGCGGAGCCGGGGAGCTGTTTTTT
TRBV5-1,NA,TRBJ1-1,NA,CASSLQTTNTEAFF,TGCGCCAGCAGCCTGCAAACAACGAACACTGAAGCTTTCTTT
TRBV20-1,NA,TRBJ2-1,NA,CSASERDTYNEQFF,TGCAGTGCTAGTGAGAGGGACACATACAATGAGCAGTTCTTC
TRBV4-2,NA,TRBJ2-5,NA,CASSPPGEETQYF,TGTGCCAGCAGCCCCCCCGGGGAAGAGACCCAGTACTTC
TRBV19,NA,TRBJ2-1,TRBD2,CASRRVYGGANEQFF,TGTGCCAGTAGGCGGGTCTACGGGGGGGCCAATGAGCAGTTCTTC
TRBV6-2/TRBV6-3,NA,TRBJ1-3,NA,CASSMDGISGNTIYF,TGTGCCAGCAGCATGGACGGGATCTCTGGAAACACCATATATTTT
TRBV2,NA,TRBJ2-1,TRBD2,CASSEGAGGGFNEQFF,TGTGCCAGCAGTGAAGGGGCGGGGGGCGGTTTCAATGAGCAGTTCTTC
TRBV4-1,NA,TRBJ1-6,TRBD1,CASSPVRTGLYNSPLHF,TGCGCCAGCAGCCCAGTACGGACAGGGCTCTATAATTCACCCCTCCACTTT
TRBV6-5,NA,TRBJ1-1,NA,CASSYGDTEAFF,TGTGCCAGCAGTTACGGGGACACTGAAGCTTTCTTT
TRBV7-9,NA,TRBJ1-5,TRBD1,CASSWGTGGRSQPQHF,TGTGCCAGCAGCTGGGGGACAGGGGGCCGGAGTCAGCCCCAGCATTTT
TRBV5-4,NA,TRBJ1-2,NA,CASSLTNSYGYTF,TGTGCCAGCAGCTTGACAAACTCTTATGGCTACACCTTC
TRBV18,NA,TRBJ1-3,NA,CASSPLERVAGNTIYF,TGTGCCAGCTCACCACTGGAGAGGGTTGCTGGAAACACCATATATTTT
TRBV12-3/TRBV12-4,NA,TRBJ1-2,NA,CASSLEGYGYTF,TGTGCCAGCAGTTTAGAAGGGTATGGCTACACCTTC
TRBV9,NA,TRBJ2-1,NA,CASSVEGFEQFF,TGTGCCAGCAGCGTAGAAGGGTTTGAGCAGTTCTTC
TRBV6-2/TRBV6-3,NA,TRBJ2-1,TRBD1,CASSYEGQGALDNEQFF,TGTGCCAGCAGTTACGAAGGACAGGGGGCCTTGGACAATGAGCAGTTCTTC
TRBV3-1/TRBV3-2,NA,TRBJ1-6,TRBD1,CASSLGQGNSPLHF,TGTGCCAGCAGCTTAGGACAGGGAAATTCACCCCTCCACTTT
TRBV5-1,NA,TRBJ2-5,NA,CASSLVGAQETQYF,TGCGCCAGCAGCTTGGTAGGGGCCCAAGAGACCCAGTACTTC
TRBV10-3,NA,TRBJ1-5,NA,CAISEVAFSAAQHF,TGTGCCATCAGTGAGGTGGCGTTCTCGGCGGCCCAGCATTTT
TRBV9,NA,TRBJ1-3,NA,CASSSQGGVYSGNTIYF,TGTGCCAGCAGCTCCCAGGGTGGGGTTTACTCTGGAAACACCATATATTTT